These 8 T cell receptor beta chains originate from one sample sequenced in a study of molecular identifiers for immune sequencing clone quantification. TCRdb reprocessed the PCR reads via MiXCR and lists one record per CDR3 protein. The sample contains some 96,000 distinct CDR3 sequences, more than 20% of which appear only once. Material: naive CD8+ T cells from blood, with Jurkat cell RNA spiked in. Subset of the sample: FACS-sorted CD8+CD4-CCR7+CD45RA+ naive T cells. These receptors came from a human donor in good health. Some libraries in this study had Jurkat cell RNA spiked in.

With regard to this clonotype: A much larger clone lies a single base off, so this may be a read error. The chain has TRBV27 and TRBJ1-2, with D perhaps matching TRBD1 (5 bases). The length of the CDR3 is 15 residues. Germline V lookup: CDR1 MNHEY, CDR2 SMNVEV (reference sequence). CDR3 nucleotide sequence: TGTGCCAGCAGTCCTACCCCGACAGTGAACTATGGCCACACCTTC. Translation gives CASSPTPTVNYGHTF.

The CDR3 loop is CASSPPVGGPGLWQETQYF. In nucleotides, the CDR3 is TGTGCCAGCAGCCCGCCCGTGGGGGGTCCGGGACTCTGGCAAGAGACCCAGTACTTC. The V gene is TRBV7-8, the J gene TRBJ2-5; D perhaps matches TRBD2 (6 bases). CDR1 is SGHVS and CDR2 is FQNEAQ in the germline V gene. CDR3 length equals 19 residues. The ends were cut back, 5 bases at V and 2 bases at J, with 27 bases in the middle.

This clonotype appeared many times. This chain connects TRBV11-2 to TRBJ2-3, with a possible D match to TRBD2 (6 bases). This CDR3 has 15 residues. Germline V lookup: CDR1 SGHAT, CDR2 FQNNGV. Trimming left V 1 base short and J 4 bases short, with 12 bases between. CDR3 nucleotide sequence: TGTGCCAGCAGCTTAGGGTTTAGCGGAGCAGATACGCAGTATTTT. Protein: CASSLGFSGADTQYF.

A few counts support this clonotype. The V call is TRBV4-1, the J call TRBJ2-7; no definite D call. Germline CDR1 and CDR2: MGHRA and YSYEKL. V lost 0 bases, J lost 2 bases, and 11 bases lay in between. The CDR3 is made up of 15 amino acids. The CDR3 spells CASSQDTVLTYEQYF. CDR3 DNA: TGCGCCAGCAGCCAAGATACAGTACTTACCTACGAGCAGTACTTC.

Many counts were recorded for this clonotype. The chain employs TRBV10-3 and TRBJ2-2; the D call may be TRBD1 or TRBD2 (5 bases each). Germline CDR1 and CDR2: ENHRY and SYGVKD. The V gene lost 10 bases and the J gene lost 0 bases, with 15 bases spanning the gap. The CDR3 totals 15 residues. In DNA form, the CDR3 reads TGTGCCACCAGGGACCTTCTGACGAACACCGGGGAGCTGTTTTTT. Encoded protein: CATRDLLTNTGELFF.

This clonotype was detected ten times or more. The CDR3: CASSSGTSAAYEQYF. In DNA, the CDR3 is TGTGCCAGCAGCTCCGGGACTAGTGCGGCCTACGAGCAGTACTTC. The V call is TRBV11-2, the J call TRBJ2-7; 8 bases fit TRBD2. The CDR3 runs to 15 residues. V lost 4 bases and J lost 2; bases outside the gene matches: 7. Germline CDR1 is SGHAT and CDR2 is FQNNGV.

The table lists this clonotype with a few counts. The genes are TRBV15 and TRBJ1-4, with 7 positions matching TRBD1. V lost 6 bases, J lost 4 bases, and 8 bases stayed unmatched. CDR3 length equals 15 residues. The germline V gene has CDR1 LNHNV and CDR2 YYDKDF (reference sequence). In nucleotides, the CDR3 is TGTGCCACCAGTACTCCGGGACAGTTTAATGAAAAACTGTTTTTT. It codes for CATSTPGQFNEKLFF.

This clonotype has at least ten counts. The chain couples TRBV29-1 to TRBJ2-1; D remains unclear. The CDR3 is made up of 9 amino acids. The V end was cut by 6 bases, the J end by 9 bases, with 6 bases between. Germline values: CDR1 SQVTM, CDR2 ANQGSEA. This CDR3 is CSVASEQFF. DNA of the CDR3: TGCAGCGTGGCAAGTGAGCAGTTCTTC.